This TCR beta chain derives from a study of T cells in Graves' hyperthyroidism and ophthalmopathy. Looked up from germline, CDR1 is DFQATT and CDR2 is SNEGSKA (reference sequence). The CDR3 is made up of 10 amino acids. V was pared by 6 bases and J by 7 bases, with 9 bases between. Using around 10 ml of fresh peripheral blood, PBMCs were prepared. The source material, RNA transcripts, was used to amplify TCR beta CDR3 regions. First-round RT-PCR with HTBI primers amplified the TCR CDR3 region. Via MiXCR, TCRdb re-called the multiplex PCR reads, giving one row per CDR3 protein. The sample has about 620,000 distinct CDR3 sequences, about 16% seen once.

The sequenced sample was blood. This TCR was sampled from a woman aged 25 to 39 with Graves' hyperthyroidism. The V gene is TRBV20-1, the J gene TRBJ2-5, with D possibly being TRBD1 (5 bases). Here the CDR3 reads CSAIRGTQYF. The CDR3 nucleotides are TGCAGTGCCATAAGGGGGACCCAGTACTTC.